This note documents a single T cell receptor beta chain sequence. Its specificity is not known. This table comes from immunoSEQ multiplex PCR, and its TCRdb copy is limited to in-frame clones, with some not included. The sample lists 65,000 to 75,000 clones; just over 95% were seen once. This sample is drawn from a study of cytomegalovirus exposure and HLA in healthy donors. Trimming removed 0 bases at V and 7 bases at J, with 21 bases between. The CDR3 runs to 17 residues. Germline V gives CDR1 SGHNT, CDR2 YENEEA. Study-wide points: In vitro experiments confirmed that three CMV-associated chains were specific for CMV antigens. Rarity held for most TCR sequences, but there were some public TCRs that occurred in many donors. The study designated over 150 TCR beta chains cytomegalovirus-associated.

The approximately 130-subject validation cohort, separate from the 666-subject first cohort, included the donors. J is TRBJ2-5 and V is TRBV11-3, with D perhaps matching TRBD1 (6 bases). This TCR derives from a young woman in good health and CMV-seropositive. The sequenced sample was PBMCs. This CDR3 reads CASSLDLGARVWVTQYF. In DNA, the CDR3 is TGTGCCAGCAGCTTAGATTTGGGGGCGCGGGTTTGGGTGACCCAGTACTTC.